The 19 T cell receptor beta chains listed next were all sequenced from one sample in a study of blood T cell repertoires in COVID-19. TCRdb's copy holds only in-frame clones and misses some; the assay was immunoSEQ multiplex PCR. The data hold fewer than 180,000 clones, with 84% observed a single time. Sequenced: peripheral blood. The origin of the receptors is a man aged 65-85 years with acute or convalescent COVID-19.

The gene calls are TRBV5-5 and TRBJ2-1, with TRBD1 identical over 10 bases. Germline V lookup: CDR1 SGHKS, CDR2 YYEKEE (reference sequence). Trimming took 7 bases from V and 7 from J; bases not matched to a gene: 11. There are 15 residues in the CDR3. The CDR3 DNA reads TGTGCCAGCCGGATCTCACCGGGACAGGGGAATGAGCAGTTCTTC. Amino acid sequence: CASRISPGQGNEQFF.

The table lists this clone with a few counts. The V call is TRBV9, the J call TRBJ2-1; 8 positions match TRBD2. This CDR3 contains 16 residues. Germline loops: CDR1 SGDLS, CDR2 YYNGEE. Germline trimming cut 3 bases from V and 4 bases from J; bases unmatched to any gene: 9. The DNA of the CDR3 is TGTGCCAGCAGCGGATTAGCGGGAAGGGGTTACAATGAGCAGTTCTTC. As protein: CASSGLAGRGYNEQFF.

This clone was observed a single time. The J gene is TRBJ2-1, the V gene TRBV7-2, with 11 bases lining up with TRBD1. The CDR3 loop spans 16 amino acids. Losses at the gene ends were 5 bases for V and 2 bases for J; bases not matched to a gene: 5. Germline loops: CDR1 SGHTA, CDR2 FQGNSA. The CDR3 loop is CASSQPGQGAYNEQFF. CDR3 in DNA: TGTGCCAGCAGCCAACCGGGACAGGGGGCCTACAATGAGCAGTTCTTC.

The V and J genes are TRBV29-1 and TRBJ2-4; 8 bases align to TRBD1. Trimming took 1 base from V and 6 from J; bases not matched to a gene: 14. The CDR3 contains 17 residues. Germline lookup yields CDR1 SQVTM and CDR2 ANQGSEA. Written as DNA, the CDR3 is TGCAGCGTTGAAGGGCCCCCGGACAGGGACCCGGGAAACATTCAGTACTTC. It encodes CSVEGPPDRDPGNIQYF.

The rearrangement joins TRBV4-2 to TRBJ2-7; D is perhaps TRBD1 (7 bases). The CDR3 has 18 residues. V lost 0 bases, J lost 7 bases, and 25 bases lay in between. Germline V lookup: CDR1 LGHNA, CDR2 YNFKEQ. CDR3 in DNA: TGTGCCAGCAGCCAAGAAGGCTTGTCGGGGGCAGGGGGTAAAGAGCAGTACTTC. It encodes CASSQEGLSGAGGKEQYF.

The chain combines TRBV2 with TRBJ2-7, with 7 bases aligning to TRBD1. Unmatched junction bases numbered 1, after V lost 6 bases and J lost 2 bases. Germline assignment: CDR1 SNHLY and CDR2 FYNNEI. The CDR3 has 12 residues. The CDR3 DNA reads TGTGCCAGCAGGACAGGGCCCTACGAGCAGTACTTC. It is translated as CASRTGPYEQYF.

This clone has only a few counts. Other DNA sequences in the sample encode the same CDR3. The J gene is TRBJ1-1, the V gene TRBV7-3; D is ambiguous. Trimming cost V 1 base and J 1 base, with 4 bases left between them. The CDR3 extends over 13 amino acids. The germline V gene has CDR1 SGHTA and CDR2 FQGTGA. CDR3 coding DNA: TGTGCCAGCAGCTTAAGGAGGAACACTGAAGCTTTCTTT. It encodes CASSLRRNTEAFF.

The rearrangement uses TRBV27 and TRBJ2-7; tentative D call: TRBD1 (6 bases). The CDR3 totals 15 residues. Germline CDR1 reads MNHEY; CDR2 reads SMNVEV (reference sequence). V lost 4 bases and J lost 6, with 19 bases in between. The CDR3 bases are TGTGCCAGCAGTTCCTCGGACAGAATTAAGAGCGAGCAGTACTTC. It translates to CASSSSDRIKSEQYF.

V gene TRBV7-8 combines with J gene TRBJ2-7, with TRBD1 matching over 10 bases. V dropped 6 bases and J dropped 5; count of bases not matched to a gene: 7. CDR3 length equals 14 residues. Germline CDR1 SGHVS, CDR2 FQNEAQ. CDR3 sequence (DNA): TGTGCCAGCAGGAGTAGACAGGGGGCCCACGAGCAGTACTTC. Translation: CASRSRQGAHEQYF. Combining the CDR3 with reference TRBV7-8 and TRBJ2-7 gives the whole variable domain GAGVSQSPRYKVAKRGQDVALRCDPISGHVSLFWYQQALGQGPEFLTYFQNEAQLDKSGLPSDRFFAERPEGSVSTLKIQRTQQEDSAVYLCASRSRQGAHEQYFGPGTRLTVT.

V is TRBV19 and J is TRBJ2-7, with TRBD1 matching over 11 bases. Per germline, CDR1 LNHDA and CDR2 SQIVND (reference sequence). The CDR3 runs to 20 residues. J lost 2 bases, V lost 4 bases, and 19 bases had no gene match. Here the CDR3 reads CASSTSPGQGGRGRTYEQYF. Here the CDR3 DNA reads TGTGCCAGTAGTACCTCGCCGGGACAGGGGGGAAGGGGTCGGACCTACGAGCAGTACTTC.

The sample holds one count of this clone. The chain couples TRBV29-1 to TRBJ2-7, with 12 bases matching TRBD2. CDR1 is SQVTM and CDR2 is ANQGSEA in the germline V gene. The CDR3 extends over 15 amino acids. Germline trimming cut 4 bases from V and 3 bases from J; bases unmatched to any gene: 7. CDR3 region: CSVGSSGRAFYEQYF. CDR3 DNA sequence: TGCAGCGTTGGGTCTAGCGGGAGGGCCTTCTACGAGCAGTACTTC.

The rearrangement links TRBV6-5 to TRBJ2-5; TRBD2 agrees at 7 bases. This CDR3 region has 14 residues. CDR1 and CDR2 from the germline V gene are MNHEY and SVGAGI. Unmatched junction bases numbered 8, after V lost 8 bases and J lost 2 bases. The DNA for the CDR3 is TGTGCCAGCGCCTACGATAGCGGGCAAGAGACCCAGTACTTC. Translating it yields CASAYDSGQETQYF.

The chain recombines TRBV27 with TRBJ1-5; D is undetermined. Germline V gives CDR1 MNHEY, CDR2 SMNVEV (reference sequence). This CDR3 region has 15 residues. Trimming removed 8 bases from V and 1 base from J, with 15 bases in between. This CDR3 reads CASRSGSGSNQPQHF. The CDR3 DNA sequence: TGTGCCAGCCGTTCGGGGAGTGGAAGCAATCAGCCCCAGCATTTT.

The CDR3 DNA reads as TGCGCCAGCAGCTCGGCCCTTAGCGGGGTAGCGCGAAATGAGCAGTTCTTC. It yields the protein CASSSALSGVARNEQFF. This chain joins TRBV5-1 and TRBJ2-1; 8 bases line up with TRBD2. The CDR3 contains 17 residues. CDR1 and CDR2 from the germline V gene are SGHRS and YFSETQ. V dropped 3 bases and J dropped 7; count of bases not matched to a gene: 15.

The CDR3 here is CASSDPREGETQYF. CDR3 coding DNA: TGTGCCAGCAGTGATCCCAGGGAGGGGGAGACCCAGTACTTC. V gene TRBV2 combines with J gene TRBJ2-5; 7 bases map to TRBD2. This CDR3 is 14 amino acids long. CDR1 is SNHLY and CDR2 is FYNNEI in the germline V gene. With V trimmed by 3 bases and J by 5 bases, 6 bases remained unmatched.

The chain joins TRBV7-9 to TRBJ1-2, with TRBD1 as a possible D gene (6 bases). The CDR3 covers 14 residues. Trimming removed 5 bases at V and 6 bases at J, with 16 bases between. The germline V gene encodes CDR1 SEHNR and CDR2 FQNEAQ (reference sequence). The CDR3 DNA reads as TGTGCCAGCAGCGGCACGCAGGGGATACATGGCTACACCTTC. Protein: CASSGTQGIHGYTF.

The chain uses TRBV3-1 (or the pseudogene TRBV3-2) and TRBJ2-7; TRBD2 matches 9 bases. CDR1 is LGHDT and CDR2 is YNNKEL in the germline V gene (reference sequence). There are 15 residues in the CDR3. The V segment lost 1 base and the J segment 2 bases; nucleotides outside the gene matches: 3. The CDR3 protein is CASSQGVAGAYEQYF. CDR3 nucleotide sequence: TGTGCCAGCAGCCAAGGGGTAGCGGGAGCCTACGAGCAGTACTTC.

The chain couples TRBV7-2 to TRBJ1-4; D not certain. The CDR3 spans 15 residues. Trimming removed 3 bases from V and 0 bases from J, with 8 bases in between. Germline V lookup: CDR1 SGHTA, CDR2 FQGNSA. The CDR3 region has the DNA TGTGCCAGCAGCTTCGGAGGCACAACTAATGAAAAACTGTTTTTT. Translation: CASSFGGTTNEKLFF.

The chain carries TRBV19 and TRBJ1-4; D remains ambiguous. Trimming pared 4 bases from V and 6 bases from J, leaving 15 bases between. The CDR3 has 15 amino acids. The germline gives CDR1 LNHDA, CDR2 SQIVND (reference sequence). The DNA of the CDR3 is TGTGCCAGTAGTACAAGAGGGTCGGTTTATGAAAAACTGTTTTTT. It is translated as CASSTRGSVYEKLFF.